A selection of T cell receptor beta chains follows, all from one sample in a study of blood T cell repertoires in COVID-19. Libraries were prepared by immunoSEQ multiplex PCR; TCRdb keeps only in-frame clonotypes and omits some of them. The sample has 180,000 or so clones; approximately 88% are singletons. Sequencing input: peripheral blood. These receptors were obtained from a woman in her 40s with COVID-19, enrolled during active disease. Both conserved end residues are part of each CDR3. Fields, in order: V gene, J gene, D gene, CDR3 length, clone size, CDR3 DNA, CDR3 protein. The D gene is left open where the match is weak. Where a row states a size, it is once, few, many or the class of an expanded clone; other rows omit it.

>TRBV27|TRBJ1-2|.|18|few
TGTGCCAGCAGGGGGGGAGTAGTCAGAGGAGGTTACGTAGATGGCTACACCTTC
CASRGGVVRGGYVDGYTF
>TRBV5-5|TRBJ2-2|TRBD2|17|.
TGTGCCAGCAGCCCTGGCCTAGCGGGGGGGAACACCGGGGAGCTGTTTTTT
CASSPGLAGGNTGELFF
>TRBV29-1|TRBJ1-1|.|13|.
TGCAGCGTTGAGGGCCGAGGGCAGTCCAAAGCTTTCTTT
CSVEGRGQSKAFF
>TRBV30|TRBJ2-1|.|14|medium-sized
TGTGCCTGGAGTGTGAAGCGGCGGTACAATGAGCAGTTCTTC
CAWSVKRRYNEQFF
>TRBV5-1|TRBJ2-3|.|13|.
TGCGCCAGCAGCTTGGCCGAGCTTGGTACGCAGTATTTT
CASSLAELGTQYF
>TRBV6-5|TRBJ2-6|.|16|.
TGTGCCAGCAGTTACTCGAGCCGGGCTGGGGCCAACGTCCTGACTTTC
CASSYSSRAGANVLTF
>TRBV12-2|TRBJ2-7|.|16|once
TGTGCAAGTCGCTTAGCCGGTCGACTAGCTCGGTACGAGCAGTACTTC
CASRLAGRLARYEQYF
>TRBV11-1|TRBJ2-3|.|13|.
TGTGCCAGCAGCTCCATAGCGGCAGATACGCAGTATTTT
CASSSIAADTQYF
>TRBV6-5|TRBJ1-5|.|15|.
TGTGCCAGCAGTTACTCGGCAGGGGTTGGACAGCCCCAGCATTTT
CASSYSAGVGQPQHF
>TRBV28|TRBJ2-1|TRBD1|14|once
TGTGCCAGCAGCCCCAGGGACAGGGCAGATGAGCAGTTCTTC
CASSPRDRADEQFF
>TRBV28|TRBJ2-7|TRBD1|13|.
TGTGCCAGCAGGGGGACAGGGCCTGACGAGCAGTACTTC
CASRGTGPDEQYF
>TRBV24-1|TRBJ1-1|.|15|.
TGTGCCACCAGTGATCCCCATAACCCTCCGGGGGGAAGTTTCTTT
CATSDPHNPPGGSFF
>TRBV5-1|TRBJ2-5|.|15|.
TGCGCCAGCAGAACGAGTGGTAGGGAGCAAGAGACCCAGTACTTC
CASRTSGREQETQYF
>TRBV28|TRBJ1-1|.|14|once
TGTGCCAGCAGCCGGATAATCCTGGGCGCTGAAGCTTTCTTT
CASSRIILGAEAFF
>TRBV5-6|TRBJ1-1|.|15|.
TGTGCCAGCAGCTTGTTACAGGTCGACCCCACTGAAGCTTTCTTT
CASSLLQVDPTEAFF
>TRBV9|TRBJ1-1|.|10|.
TGTGCCAGCAGCGGAGGGCTAGCTTTCTTT
CASSGGLAFF
>TRBV5-1|TRBJ1-4|TRBD1|14|.
TGCGCCAGCAGCCTGGACAGGTCTAATGAAAAACTGTTTTTT
CASSLDRSNEKLFF
>TRBV28|TRBJ2-7|TRBD1|14|.
TGTGCCAGCAGTTTAAGGGACAGGGTCTACGAGCAGTACTTC
CASSLRDRVYEQYF
>TRBV3-1/TRBV3-2|TRBJ2-7|.|14|.
TGTGCCAGCAGCCAAGAAGAGCGTCGGTACGAGCAGTACTTC
CASSQEERRYEQYF
>TRBV6-5|TRBJ1-5|.|14|.
TGTGCCATCTCGGGAAACGGCTGGTATCAGCCCCAGCATTTT
CAISGNGWYQPQHF
>TRBV4-1|TRBJ1-5|.|15|.
TGCGCCAGCAGCCACAGCAGGGGCCCAGGACAGCCCCAGCATTTT
CASSHSRGPGQPQHF
>TRBV6-1|TRBJ2-1|TRBD1|19|.
TGTGCCAGCAGTGTAAAGAACTGGGGACAGGGCGGGGACTACAATGAGCAGTTCTTC
CASSVKNWGQGGDYNEQFF
>TRBV19|TRBJ2-6|.|14|few
TGTGCCAGTAAGAGGTCCTCTGGGGCCAACGTCCTGACTTTC
CASKRSSGANVLTF
>TRBV7-7|TRBJ2-7|TRBD1|14|few
TGTGCCAGCAGCAAGGGACAGGGAATCTACGAGCAGTACTTC
CASSKGQGIYEQYF
>TRBV5-4|TRBJ2-1|.|16|.
TGTGCCAGCAGCTTGAAGGGCAGGGGAATTCACAATGAGCAGTTCTTC
CASSLKGRGIHNEQFF
>TRBV5-6|TRBJ2-7|TRBD1|14|.
TGTGCCAGCAGCTACATGACAGGGGCCTACGAGCAGTACTTC
CASSYMTGAYEQYF
>TRBV6-5|TRBJ1-4|.|14|.
TGTGCCAGCAGTTGGAGTGCCTCTAATGAAAAACTGTTTTTT
CASSWSASNEKLFF
>TRBV15|TRBJ2-1|.|12|.
TGTGCCACCAGCAGGGCCCGAGGGGAGCAGTTCTTC
CATSRARGEQFF
>TRBV5-1|TRBJ2-2|TRBD1|15|.
TGCGCCAGCAGCTTGGGGACAGGGTTTACCGGGGAGCTGTTTTTT
CASSLGTGFTGELFF
>TRBV6-5|TRBJ2-7|TRBD2|15|.
TGTGCCAGCAGTACTAGCGGGGGAAGCTCCTACGAGCAGTACTTC
CASSTSGGSSYEQYF
>TRBV7-9|TRBJ1-4|TRBD1|15|.
TGTGCCAGCAACGAAAAGGGGGCAGGCCCGGAAAAACTGTTTTTT
CASNEKGAGPEKLFF
>TRBV7-7|TRBJ2-7|TRBD1|13|few
TGTGCCAGCAGCCGACAGGGGCGAGACGAGCAGTACTTC
CASSRQGRDEQYF
>TRBV11-3|TRBJ1-1|.|14|.
TGTGCCAGCAGCTTGGGAGTAGTGAACACTGAAGCTTTCTTT
CASSLGVVNTEAFF
>TRBV6-5|TRBJ1-6|.|14|.
TGTGCCAGCATGAGCGCAGGGTCCCATTCACCCCTCCACTTT
CASMSAGSHSPLHF
>TRBV6-6|TRBJ1-5|.|12|.
TGTGCCACCTCAGGGTCGGGTCAGCCCCAGCATTTT
CATSGSGQPQHF
>TRBV10-3|TRBJ2-1|.|14|.
TGTGCCATCAGTGGCCGGGTGGCTACTGGTGAGCAGTTCTTC
CAISGRVATGEQFF
>TRBV11-2|TRBJ1-1|.|15|.
TGTGCCAGCAGCCCTCGACAGCCGATGAACACTGAAGCTTTCTTT
CASSPRQPMNTEAFF
>TRBV6-5|TRBJ2-1|.|13|.
TGTGCCAGCACCGGTCAGGGGTCCGATGAGCAGTTCTTC
CASTGQGSDEQFF
>TRBV7-6|TRBJ1-5|.|13|.
TGTGCCAGCAGCTTAGACAGGGATAAGGCCCAGCATTTT
CASSLDRDKAQHF
>TRBV10-1|TRBJ1-2|TRBD1|18|.
TGCGCCAGCAGTGAGTTAGTAAGAAAGGGACAGGGAATCTATGGCTACACCTTC
CASSELVRKGQGIYGYTF
>TRBV25-1|TRBJ2-2|.|15|.
TGTGCCAGCAGTGAGGAGGGGCGGGACACCGGGGAGCTGTTTTTT
CASSEEGRDTGELFF
>TRBV19|TRBJ1-2|.|15|.
TGTGCCAGTAGTACCATCGGCGGGAGGAGTCTTGGCTACACCTTC
CASSTIGGRSLGYTF
>TRBV5-6|TRBJ1-2|.|10|few
TGTGCCAGCAGCGGACAGACAGACACCTTC
CASSGQTDTF
>TRBV11-2|TRBJ1-5|TRBD1|15|.
TGTGCCAGCAGCTCGCGACAGGGATCACGGCAGCCCCAGCATTTT
CASSSRQGSRQPQHF
>TRBV12-5|TRBJ2-3|.|14|few
TGTGCTAGTGCCAAAGGAGGGAGCACAGATACGCAGTATTTT
CASAKGGSTDTQYF
>TRBV7-9|TRBJ2-7|.|15|.
TGTGCCAGCAGCAAAGGAGGTTCGGGAGTAAACGAGCAGTACTTC
CASSKGGSGVNEQYF
>TRBV5-1|TRBJ2-3|.|15|.
TGCGCCAGCAGCTTGCCGAGTGCTAGCACAGATACGCAGTATTTT
CASSLPSASTDTQYF
>TRBV7-9|TRBJ2-2|.|17|.
TGTGCCAGCAGCATCCTTCGAACCAGCGCGAACACCGGGGAGCTGTTTTTT
CASSILRTSANTGELFF
>TRBV5-6|TRBJ1-1|.|14|.
TGTGCCAGCAGCTTAAGACAGGCGAACACTGAAGCTTTCTTT
CASSLRQANTEAFF
>TRBV4-1|TRBJ2-7|.|15|.
TGCGCCAGCAGCCTAAGGGTAGCGACACCCTACGAGCAGTACTTC
CASSLRVATPYEQYF
>TRBV5-4|TRBJ2-4|.|14|.
TGTGCCAGCAGCTTGGACACCACCAAAAACATTCAGTACTTC
CASSLDTTKNIQYF
>TRBV10-2|TRBJ1-1|TRBD1|14|.
TGCGCCAGCAGTGGATTACCAGGGGGCACTGAAGCTTTCTTT
CASSGLPGGTEAFF
>TRBV12-3/TRBV12-4|TRBJ2-7|.|12|few
TGTGCCAGCAGGCCGGACAGCCCCGAGCAGTACTTC
CASRPDSPEQYF
>TRBV4-1|TRBJ2-1|.|13|.
TGCGCCAGCAGCCACCCCAGGGGCAATGAGCAGTTCTTC
CASSHPRGNEQFF
>TRBV27|TRBJ2-2|TRBD2|16|once
TGTGCCAGCAGTGCACATAGCGGGGGGAACACCGGGGAGCTGTTTTTT
CASSAHSGGNTGELFF